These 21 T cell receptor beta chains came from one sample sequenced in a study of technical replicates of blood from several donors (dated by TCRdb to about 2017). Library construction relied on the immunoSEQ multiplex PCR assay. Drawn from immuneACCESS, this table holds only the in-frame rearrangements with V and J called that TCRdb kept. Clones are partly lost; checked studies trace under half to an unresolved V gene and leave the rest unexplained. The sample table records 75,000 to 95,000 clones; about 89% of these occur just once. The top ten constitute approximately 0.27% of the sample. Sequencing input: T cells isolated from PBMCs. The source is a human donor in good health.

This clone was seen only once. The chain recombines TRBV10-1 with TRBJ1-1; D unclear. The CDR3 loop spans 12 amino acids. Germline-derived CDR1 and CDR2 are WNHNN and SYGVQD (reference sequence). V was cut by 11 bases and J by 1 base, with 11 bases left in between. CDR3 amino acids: CAPQAGNTEAFF. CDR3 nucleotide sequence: TGCGCCCCCCAGGCAGGGAACACTGAAGCTTTCTTT.

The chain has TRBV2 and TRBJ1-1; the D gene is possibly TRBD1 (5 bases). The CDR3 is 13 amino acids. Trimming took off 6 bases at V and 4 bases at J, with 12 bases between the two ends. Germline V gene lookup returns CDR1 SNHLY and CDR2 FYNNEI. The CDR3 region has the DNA TGTGCCAGCAGGGGGGAGGGGATCACTGAAGCTTTCTTT. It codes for CASRGEGITEAFF. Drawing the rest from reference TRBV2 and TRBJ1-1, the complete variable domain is EPEVTQTPSHQVTQMGQEVILRCVPISNHLYFYWYRQILGQKVEFLVSFYNNEISEKSEIFDDQFSVERPDGSNFTLKIRSTKLEDSAMYFCASRGEGITEAFFGQGTRLTVV.

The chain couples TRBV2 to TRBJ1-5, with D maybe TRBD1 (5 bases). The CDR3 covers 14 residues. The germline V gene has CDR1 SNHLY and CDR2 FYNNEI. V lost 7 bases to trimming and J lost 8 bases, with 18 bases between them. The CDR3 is CASKGGAIPEPQHF. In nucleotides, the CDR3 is TGTGCCAGCAAGGGAGGGGCAATTCCGGAGCCCCAGCATTTT.

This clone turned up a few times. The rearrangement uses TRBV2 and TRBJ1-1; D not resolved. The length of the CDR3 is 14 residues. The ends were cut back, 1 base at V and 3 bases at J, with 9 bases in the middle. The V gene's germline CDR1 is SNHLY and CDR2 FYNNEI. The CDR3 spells CASSEEEGYTEAFF. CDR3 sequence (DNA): TGTGCCAGCAGTGAAGAAGAGGGATACACTGAAGCTTTCTTT.

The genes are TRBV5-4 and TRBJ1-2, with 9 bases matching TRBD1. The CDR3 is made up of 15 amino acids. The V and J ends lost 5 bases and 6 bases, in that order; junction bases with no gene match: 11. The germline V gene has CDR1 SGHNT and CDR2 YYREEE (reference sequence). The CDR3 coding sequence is TGTGCCAGCAGGGGAAGCGACAGGGGGGCGAATGGCTACACCTTC. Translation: CASRGSDRGANGYTF.

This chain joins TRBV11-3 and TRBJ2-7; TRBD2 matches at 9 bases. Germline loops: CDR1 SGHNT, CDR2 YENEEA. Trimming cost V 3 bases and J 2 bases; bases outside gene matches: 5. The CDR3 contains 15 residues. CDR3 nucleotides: TGTGCCAGCAGCTTTCCCCAGCGGGGGGCCTACGAGCAGTACTTC. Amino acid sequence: CASSFPQRGAYEQYF.

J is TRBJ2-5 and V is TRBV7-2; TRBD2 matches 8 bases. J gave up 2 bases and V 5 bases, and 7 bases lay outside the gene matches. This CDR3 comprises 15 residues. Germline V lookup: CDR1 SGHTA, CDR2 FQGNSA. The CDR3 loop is CASSPSAGGQETQYF. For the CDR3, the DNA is TGTGCCAGCAGCCCTAGCGCGGGAGGACAAGAGACCCAGTACTTC. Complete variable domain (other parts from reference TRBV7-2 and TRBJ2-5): GAGVSQSPSNKVTEKGKDVELRCDPISGHTALYWYRQSLGQGLEFLIYFQGNSAPDKSGLPSDRFSAERTGGSVSTLTIQRTQQEDSAVYLCASSPSAGGQETQYFGPGTRLLVL.

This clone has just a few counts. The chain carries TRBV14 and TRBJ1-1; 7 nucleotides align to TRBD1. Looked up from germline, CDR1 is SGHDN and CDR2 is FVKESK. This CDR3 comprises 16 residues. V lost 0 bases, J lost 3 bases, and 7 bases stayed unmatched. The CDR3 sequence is CASSQEVQGWDTEAFF. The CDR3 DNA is TGTGCCAGCAGCCAAGAGGTACAGGGGTGGGACACTGAAGCTTTCTTT.

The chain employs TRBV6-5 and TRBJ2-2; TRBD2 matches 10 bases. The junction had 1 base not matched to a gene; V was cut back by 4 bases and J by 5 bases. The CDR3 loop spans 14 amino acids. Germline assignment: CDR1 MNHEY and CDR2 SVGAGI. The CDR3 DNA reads TGTGCCAGCAGTTTGACTAGCGGGACCGGGGAGCTGTTTTTT. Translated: CASSLTSGTGELFF.

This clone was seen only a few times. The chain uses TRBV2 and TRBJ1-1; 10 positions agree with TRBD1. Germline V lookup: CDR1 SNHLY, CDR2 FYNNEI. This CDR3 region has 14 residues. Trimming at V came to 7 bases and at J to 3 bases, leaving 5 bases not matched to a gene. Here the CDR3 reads CASKWGTGDTEAFF. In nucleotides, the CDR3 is TGTGCCAGCAAGTGGGGGACAGGGGACACTGAAGCTTTCTTT. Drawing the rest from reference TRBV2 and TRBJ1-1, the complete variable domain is EPEVTQTPSHQVTQMGQEVILRCVPISNHLYFYWYRQILGQKVEFLVSFYNNEISEKSEIFDDQFSVERPDGSNFTLKIRSTKLEDSAMYFCASKWGTGDTEAFFGQGTRLTVV.

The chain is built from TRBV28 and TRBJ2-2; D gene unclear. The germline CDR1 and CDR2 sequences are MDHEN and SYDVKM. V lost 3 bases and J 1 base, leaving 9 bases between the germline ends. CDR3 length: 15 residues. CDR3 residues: CASSLGHQNTGELFF. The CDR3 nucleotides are TGTGCCAGCAGTTTGGGCCACCAGAACACCGGGGAGCTGTTTTTT.

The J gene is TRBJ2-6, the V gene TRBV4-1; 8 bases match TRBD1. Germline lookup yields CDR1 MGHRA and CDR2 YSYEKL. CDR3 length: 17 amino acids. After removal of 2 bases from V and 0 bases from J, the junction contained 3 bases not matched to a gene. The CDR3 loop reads CASSQPGQDSGANVLTF. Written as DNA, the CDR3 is TGCGCCAGCAGCCAACCGGGACAGGACTCTGGGGCCAACGTCCTGACTTTC.

The CDR3 coding sequence is TGCGCCAGCAGAAGGGGGGGAGGTGGCTACACCTTC. This codes for CASRRGGGGYTF. The rearrangement links TRBV5-1 to TRBJ1-2; the D gene is possibly TRBD1 (6 bases). The CDR3 runs 12 residues. Germline CDR1 SGHRS, CDR2 YFSETQ. The V end was cut by 5 bases, the J end by 7 bases, with 12 bases between.

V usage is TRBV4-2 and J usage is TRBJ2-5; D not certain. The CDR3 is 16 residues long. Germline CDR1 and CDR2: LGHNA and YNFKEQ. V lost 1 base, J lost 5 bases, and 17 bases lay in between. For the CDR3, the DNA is TGTGCCAGCAGCCAAGCTAGTCCTCCTGAGTGGGAGACCCAGTACTTC. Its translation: CASSQASPPEWETQYF.

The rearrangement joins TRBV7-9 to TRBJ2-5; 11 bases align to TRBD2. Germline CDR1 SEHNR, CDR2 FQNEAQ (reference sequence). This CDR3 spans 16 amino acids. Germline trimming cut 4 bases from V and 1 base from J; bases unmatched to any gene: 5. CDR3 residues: CASSSLAGVSQETQYF. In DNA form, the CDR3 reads TGTGCCAGCAGCTCACTAGCGGGAGTGTCCCAAGAGACCCAGTACTTC.

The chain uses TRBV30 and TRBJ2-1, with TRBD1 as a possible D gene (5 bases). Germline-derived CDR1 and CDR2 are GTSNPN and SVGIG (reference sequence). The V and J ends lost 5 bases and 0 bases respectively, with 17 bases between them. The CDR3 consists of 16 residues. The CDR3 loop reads CAWAPWGGSSYNEQFF. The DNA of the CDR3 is TGTGCCTGGGCCCCTTGGGGCGGCAGCTCCTACAATGAGCAGTTCTTC.

The CDR3 coding sequence is TGTGCCAGCAGTGTTGGAACTAGCGGGGGAGTCTACTTC. The encoded protein is CASSVGTSGGVYF. The V call is TRBV2, the J call TRBJ2-4; the match to TRBD2 covers 11 bases. The CDR3 is made up of 13 amino acids. Germline V gene data show CDR1 as SNHLY and CDR2 as FYNNEI. Trimming at V came to 4 bases and at J to 16 bases, leaving 9 bases not matched to a gene. Full variable domain (remainder filled in from reference TRBV2 and TRBJ2-4): EPEVTQTPSHQVTQMGQEVILRCVPISNHLYFYWYRQILGQKVEFLVSFYNNEISEKSEIFDDQFSVERPDGSNFTLKIRSTKLEDSAMYFCASSVGTSGGVYFGAGTRLSVL.

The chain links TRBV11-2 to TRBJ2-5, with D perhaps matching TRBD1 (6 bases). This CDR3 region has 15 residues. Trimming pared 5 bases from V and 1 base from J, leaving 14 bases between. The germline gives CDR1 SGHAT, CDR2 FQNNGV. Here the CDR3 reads CASSPTGSSQETQYF. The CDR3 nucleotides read TGTGCCAGCAGCCCCACAGGGTCGTCCCAAGAGACCCAGTACTTC.

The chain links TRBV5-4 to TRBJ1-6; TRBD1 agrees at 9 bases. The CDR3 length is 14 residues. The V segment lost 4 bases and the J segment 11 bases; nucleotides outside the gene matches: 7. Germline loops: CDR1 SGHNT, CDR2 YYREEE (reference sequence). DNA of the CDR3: TGTGCCAGCAGCGGGACAGGGCCGGGGGCACCCCTCCACTTT. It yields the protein CASSGTGPGAPLHF.

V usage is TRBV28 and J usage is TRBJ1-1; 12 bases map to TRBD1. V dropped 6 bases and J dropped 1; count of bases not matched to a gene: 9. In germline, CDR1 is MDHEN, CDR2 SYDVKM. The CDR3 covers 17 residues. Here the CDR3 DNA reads TGTGCCAGCAGCACCGGGACAGGGGGCGTGGGGAACACTGAAGCTTTCTTT. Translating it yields CASSTGTGGVGNTEAFF.

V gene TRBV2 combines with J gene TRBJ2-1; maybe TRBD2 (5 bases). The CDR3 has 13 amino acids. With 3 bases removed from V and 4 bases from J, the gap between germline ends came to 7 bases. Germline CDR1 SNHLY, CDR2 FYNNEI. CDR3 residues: CASSDTGYNEQFF. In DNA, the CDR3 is TGTGCCAGCAGTGATACGGGGTACAATGAGCAGTTCTTC.